Included here is one T cell receptor beta chain sequence, with context. Its antigen remains unidentified. Other nucleotide sequences from this sample produce the same CDR3. This sample stems from a study of beta chain features in type 1 diabetes. Every bit of the isolated RNA underwent reverse transcription, so sequencing read expressed TCRB transcripts. The data were produced by immunoSEQ multiplex PCR, yet TCRdb's version contains in-frame clones alone and is incomplete. Of more than 250,000 clones in the sample, less than 30% were seen once. Overall study findings and caveats: People with Type 1 diabetes carried modestly yet significantly shorter TCRB CDR3s in all four CD4+ subsets.

The CDR3 length is 15 residues. In germline, CDR1 is SGDLS, CDR2 YYNGEE. With 0 bases clipped from V and 3 bases from J, the junction kept 0 bases outside the gene matches. This rearrangement joins TRBV9 to TRBJ2-2; 9 bases fit TRBD2. The sequenced sample consisted of naive CD4+ T cells from blood. The TCR originated in a woman between 25 and 40 years old with type 1 diabetes. CDR3: CASSVGLADTGELFF. CDR3 in DNA: TGTGCCAGCAGCGTAGGACTAGCGGACACCGGGGAGCTGTTTTTT.